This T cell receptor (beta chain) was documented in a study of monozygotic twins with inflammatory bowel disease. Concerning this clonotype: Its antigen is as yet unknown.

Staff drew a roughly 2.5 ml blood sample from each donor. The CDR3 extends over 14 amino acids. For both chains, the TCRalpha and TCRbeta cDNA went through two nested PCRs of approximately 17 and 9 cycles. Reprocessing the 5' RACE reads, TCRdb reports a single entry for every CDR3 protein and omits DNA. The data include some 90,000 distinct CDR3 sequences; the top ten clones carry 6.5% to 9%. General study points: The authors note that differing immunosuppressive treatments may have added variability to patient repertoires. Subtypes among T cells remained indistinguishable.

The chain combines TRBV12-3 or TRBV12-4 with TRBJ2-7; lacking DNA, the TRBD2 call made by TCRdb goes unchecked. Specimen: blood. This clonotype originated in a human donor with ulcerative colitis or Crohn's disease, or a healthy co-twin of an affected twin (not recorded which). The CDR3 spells CASSSLLRGYEQYF.